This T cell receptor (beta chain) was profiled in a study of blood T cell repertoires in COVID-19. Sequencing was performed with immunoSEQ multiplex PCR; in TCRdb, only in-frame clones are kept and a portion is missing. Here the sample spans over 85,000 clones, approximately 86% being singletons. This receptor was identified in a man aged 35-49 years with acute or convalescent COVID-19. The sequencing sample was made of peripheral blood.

The DNA for the CDR3 is TGTGCCAGCAGTTTATCGCGAAGAGGCGTTGTGAACCGTCATCCGTACAATGTAGAGCAGTTCTTC. Protein product: CASSLSRRGVVNRHPYNVEQFF. The genes are TRBV27 and TRBJ2-1; D is unresolved. The germline CDR1 and CDR2 sequences are MNHEY and SMNVEV (reference sequence). Trimming pared 0 bases from V and 10 bases from J, leaving 37 bases between. This CDR3 spans 22 amino acids.